The 20 T cell receptor beta chains presented below share a single source sample, sequenced in a study of shared clonotypes between healthy human individuals. Libraries were prepared by immunoSEQ multiplex PCR; TCRdb keeps only in-frame clonotypes and omits some of them. This sample has around 700,000 clones; about three quarters occur once, and the top ten carry about 1.8%. Specimen: memory CD4+ T cells sorted from blood. Subset: CD45RA-negative fraction. The origin of the receptors is a woman in her twenties or thirties in good health.

Comments on this clone: A much larger clone lies a single base off, so this may be a read error. The same CDR3 arises from other DNA sequences in this sample as well. J is TRBJ1-1 and V is TRBV18; no clear D gene. Germline V gene lookup returns CDR1 KGHSH and CDR2 LQKENI. V was pared by 4 bases and J by 2 bases, with 11 bases between. The CDR3 runs 14 residues. CDR3: CASSLDGLNTEAFF. The CDR3 DNA sequence: TGTGCCAGCTCACTGGACGGATTAAACACTGAAGCTTTCTTT. The full variable domain, completed using reference TRBV18 and TRBJ1-1, is NAGVMQNPRHLVRRRGQEARLRCSPMKGHSHVYWYRQLPEEGLKFMVYLQKENIIDESGMPKERFSAEFPKEGPSILRIQQVVRGDSAAYFCASSLDGLNTEAFFGQGTRLTVV.

The V and J genes are TRBV27 and TRBJ2-3, with D uncertain. Trimming shortened V by 11 bases and J by 3 bases, and 21 bases separated the two germline ends. The CDR3 extends over 15 amino acids. From germline, CDR1 is MNHEY and CDR2 SMNVEV (reference sequence). The CDR3 DNA follows: TGTGCCGCCAAACGGAGTTCGGTCGGTACAGATACGCAGTATTTT. It is translated as CAAKRSSVGTDTQYF.

The V gene is TRBV7-2, the J gene TRBJ1-1; possibly TRBD1 for D (5 bases). Germline-derived CDR1 and CDR2 are SGHTA and FQGNSA. The CDR3 is 14 amino acids. With 2 bases removed from V and 4 bases from J, the gap between germline ends came to 11 bases. CDR3 region: CASSLKGVGTEAFF. In nucleotides, the CDR3 is TGTGCCAGCAGCTTAAAAGGGGTAGGCACTGAAGCTTTCTTT.

This clone was picked up a small number of times. V gene TRBV7-9 combines with J gene TRBJ2-3; a weak D match, TRBD2 (6 bases). Germline assignment: CDR1 SEHNR and CDR2 FQNEAQ (reference sequence). The V end was cut by 1 base, the J end by 0 bases, with 11 bases between. The CDR3 has 16 amino acids. CDR3 protein: CASSLDSGSSTDTQYF. The CDR3 DNA reads TGTGCCAGCAGCTTAGACTCCGGGAGTAGCACAGATACGCAGTATTTT.

This rearrangement joins TRBV11-2 to TRBJ2-7, with D hard to call. Germline V gene data show CDR1 as SGHAT and CDR2 as FQNNGV. The CDR3 covers 13 residues. The V end lost 3 bases, the J end lost 3 bases, and 9 bases lay between the germline ends. The CDR3 here is CASSLNLGYEQYF. CDR3 nucleotides: TGTGCCAGCAGCTTGAATCTTGGCTACGAGCAGTACTTC.

The V call is TRBV2, the J call TRBJ2-7; D might be TRBD1 (6 bases). With 0 bases removed from V and 6 bases from J, the gap between germline ends came to 9 bases. The CDR3 is 13 amino acids. CDR1 is SNHLY and CDR2 is FYNNEI in the germline V gene. The CDR3 sequence: CASSEAGRGEQYF. The DNA for the CDR3 is TGTGCCAGCAGTGAAGCCGGCAGGGGCGAGCAGTACTTC.

This clone came up once. The V call is TRBV7-6, the J call TRBJ2-7; D unclear. Deletions cut 1 base from V and 0 bases from J, with 7 bases between. CDR3 length equals 14 residues. Germline CDR1 and CDR2: SGHVS and FNYEAQ. The CDR3 DNA follows: TGTGCCAGCAGCTTAGGATCCGTCTCCTACGAGCAGTACTTC. It codes for CASSLGSVSYEQYF.

This clone was recorded a few times. The genes are TRBV6-6 and TRBJ1-1, with a weak D call TRBD1 (6 bases). This CDR3 has 15 amino acids. The ends were cut back, 7 bases at V and 2 bases at J, with 17 bases in the middle. The germline V gene has CDR1 MNHNY and CDR2 SVGAGI (reference sequence). The CDR3 loop is CASTTRGRGNTEAFF. The CDR3 coding sequence is TGTGCCAGCACCACCCGGGGCAGGGGAAACACTGAAGCTTTCTTT.

The chain is built from TRBV28 and TRBJ1-2, with D perhaps TRBD1 (5 bases). The CDR3 loop spans 19 amino acids. Germline loops: CDR1 MDHEN, CDR2 SYDVKM. Trimming took off 6 bases at V and 3 bases at J, with 29 bases between the two ends. CDR3 region: CASRARLGAGRGNYYGYTF. DNA for the CDR3: TGTGCCAGCAGGGCCAGGTTAGGGGCTGGACGAGGAAATTACTATGGCTACACCTTC.

CDR3: CASSYSGGEWELFF. CDR3 in DNA: TGTGCCAGCAGTTACTCCGGGGGGGAATGGGAGCTGTTTTTT. The chain recombines TRBV6-5 with TRBJ2-2, with 8 bases matching TRBD2. This CDR3 region has 14 residues. Germline V gives CDR1 MNHEY, CDR2 SVGAGI. Trimming at V came to 0 bases and at J to 9 bases, leaving 3 bases not matched to a gene.

The rearrangement joins TRBV29-1 to TRBJ2-1; D is ambiguous. This CDR3 contains 10 residues. The germline V and J ends were trimmed by 7 bases and 3 bases, with 4 bases remaining between them. Germline V lookup: CDR1 SQVTM, CDR2 ANQGSEA. The CDR3 region is CSGGYNEQFF. The CDR3 nucleotides read TGCAGCGGCGGCTACAATGAGCAGTTCTTC.

The chain is built from TRBV25-1 and TRBJ2-1; 8 nucleotides align to TRBD2. Germline values: CDR1 MGHDK, CDR2 SYGVNS. Trimming took 3 bases from V and 5 from J; bases not matched to a gene: 15. This CDR3 region has 18 residues. This CDR3 reads CASSDPSPGAGGHNEQFF. The CDR3 bases are TGTGCCAGCAGTGATCCGAGCCCCGGGGCGGGAGGACACAATGAGCAGTTCTTC.

V and J are TRBV29-1 and TRBJ2-7, with TRBD2 as a possible D gene (7 bases). This CDR3 spans 14 amino acids. Germline loops: CDR1 SQVTM, CDR2 ANQGSEA. V was clipped by 1 base and J by 2 bases, with 12 bases between them. The CDR3 protein is CSVEGWGGPYEQYF. The DNA of the CDR3 is TGCAGCGTTGAAGGGTGGGGGGGCCCCTACGAGCAGTACTTC.

On this clone itself: One junction end disagrees with the germline gene, perhaps due to a read error. The chain has TRBV10-3 and TRBJ1-5; D remains ambiguous. CDR1 and CDR2 from the germline V gene are ENHRY and SYGVKD. The CDR3 loop spans 14 amino acids. The CDR3: CATSAPGENQPQHF. DNA for the CDR3: TGTGCCACCAGTGCGCCGGGAGAAAATCAGCCCCAGCATTTT.

This clone was observed a few times. This chain uses TRBV18 with TRBJ2-3; D remains ambiguous. Trimming took off 3 bases at V and 4 bases at J, with 14 bases between the two ends. The CDR3 has 15 residues. Germline CDR1 reads KGHSH; CDR2 reads LQKENI. In nucleotides, the CDR3 is TGTGCCAGCTCACCCGCCGAGGCTAGTGCAGATACGCAGTATTTT. This codes for CASSPAEASADTQYF.

The rearrangement links TRBV27 to TRBJ1-6; D might be TRBD1 (6 bases). Germline V gives CDR1 MNHEY, CDR2 SMNVEV (reference sequence). CDR3 size: 15 residues. Trimming removed 4 bases from V and 6 bases from J, with 13 bases in between. The CDR3 DNA reads TGTGCCAGCAGTTCAGGGAACAGGGCTAATTCACCCCTCCACTTT. Protein: CASSSGNRANSPLHF.

The chain has TRBV6-1 and TRBJ2-3; weak D call: TRBD1 (5 bases). The CDR3 has 15 residues. Germline values: CDR1 MNHNS, CDR2 SASEGT. The V and J ends lost 1 base and 2 bases respectively, with 10 bases between them. CDR3 in amino acids: CASSEGQLFTDTQYF. The CDR3 region has the DNA TGTGCCAGCAGTGAAGGACAGCTTTTCACAGATACGCAGTATTTT.

Worth noting for this clone: This same CDR3 is encoded by further DNA sequences in the sample. The V call is TRBV7-9, the J call TRBJ2-7, with 7 bases matching TRBD1. The CDR3 totals 16 residues. Germline V gene sequence: CDR1 SEHNR, CDR2 FQNEAQ (reference sequence). V gave up 1 base and J gave up 0 bases; unmatched junction bases: 6. CDR3 in amino acids: CASSLEGTASSYEQYF. The CDR3 DNA is TGTGCCAGCAGCTTAGAAGGGACAGCAAGCTCCTACGAGCAGTACTTC.

Of note for this clone: This may be a read error: a much more frequent sequence differs by one nucleotide. J is TRBJ2-5 and V is TRBV2, with D maybe TRBD1 (5 bases). CDR3 length equals 12 residues. Germline V CDR1 and CDR2: SNHLY, FYNNEI. Trimming stripped 6 bases from V and 9 bases from J, with 14 bases between. The CDR3 coding sequence is TGTGCCAGCAGGGGTCAGGGTGAGGCCCAGTACTTC. Its protein product is CASRGQGEAQYF.

Notes on this clone: This CDR3 is also generated by other DNA sequences in the sample. The rearrangement uses TRBV5-1 and TRBJ1-1; no reliable D call. V was clipped by 4 bases and J by 2 bases, with 9 bases between them. The CDR3 extends over 13 amino acids. Germline V gene sequence: CDR1 SGHRS, CDR2 YFSETQ. The DNA for the CDR3 is TGCGCCAGCAGCCCCACCGGTAACACTGAAGCTTTCTTT. Residues: CASSPTGNTEAFF.